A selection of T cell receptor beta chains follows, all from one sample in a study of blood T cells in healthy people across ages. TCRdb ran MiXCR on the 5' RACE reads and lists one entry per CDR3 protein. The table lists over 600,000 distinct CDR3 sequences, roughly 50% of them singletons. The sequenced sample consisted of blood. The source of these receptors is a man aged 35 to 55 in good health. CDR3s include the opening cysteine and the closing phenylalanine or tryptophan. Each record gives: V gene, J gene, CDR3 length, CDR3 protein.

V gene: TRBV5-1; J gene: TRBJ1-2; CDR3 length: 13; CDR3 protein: CASAPGGDYGYTF
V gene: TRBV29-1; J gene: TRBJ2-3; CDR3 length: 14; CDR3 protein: CGVSAVRGADTQYF
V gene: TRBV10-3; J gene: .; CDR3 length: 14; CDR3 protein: CAISEGQGQETQYF
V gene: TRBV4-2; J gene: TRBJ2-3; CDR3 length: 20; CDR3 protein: CASSQEGRGGAGDLTDTQYF
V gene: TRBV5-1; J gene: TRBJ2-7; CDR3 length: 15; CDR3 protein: CASSFRDSYSYEQYF
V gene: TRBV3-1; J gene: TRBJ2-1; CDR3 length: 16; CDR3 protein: CASSHGHGQGYNEQFF
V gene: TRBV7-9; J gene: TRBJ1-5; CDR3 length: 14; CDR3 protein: CARPRSLRYQPQHF
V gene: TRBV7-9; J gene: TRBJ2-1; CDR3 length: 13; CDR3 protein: CASCRTGGDEQFF
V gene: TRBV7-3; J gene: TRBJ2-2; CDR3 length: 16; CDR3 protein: CASSLSEGLSTGELFF
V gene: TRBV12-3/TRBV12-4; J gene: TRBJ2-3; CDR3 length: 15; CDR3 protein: CATGRTLGRTDTQYF
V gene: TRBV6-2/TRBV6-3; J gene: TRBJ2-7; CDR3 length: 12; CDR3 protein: CASSNPNYEQYF
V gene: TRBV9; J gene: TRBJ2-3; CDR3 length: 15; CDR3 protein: CASSLLTGRQDTQYF
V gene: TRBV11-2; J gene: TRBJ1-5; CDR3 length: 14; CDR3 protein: CASSLDRANQPQHF
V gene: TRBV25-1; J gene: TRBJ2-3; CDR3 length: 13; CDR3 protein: CASSESGGTTQYF
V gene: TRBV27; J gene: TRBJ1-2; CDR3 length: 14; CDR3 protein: CASSFGGTYYGYTF
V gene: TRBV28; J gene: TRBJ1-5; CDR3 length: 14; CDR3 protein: CASVAGHSNQPQHF
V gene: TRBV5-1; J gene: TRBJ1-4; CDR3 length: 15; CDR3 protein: CASSPGQSTNEKLFF
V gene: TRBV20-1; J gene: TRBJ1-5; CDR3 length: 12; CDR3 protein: CSATDRNQPQHF
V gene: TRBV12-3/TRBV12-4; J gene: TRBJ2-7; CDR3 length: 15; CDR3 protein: CASSSPAAAIYEQYF
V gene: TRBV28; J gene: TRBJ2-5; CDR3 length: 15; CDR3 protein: CASSGAGQQQETQYF
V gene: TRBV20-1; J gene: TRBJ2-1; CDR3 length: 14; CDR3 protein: CSANRDNHDNEQFF
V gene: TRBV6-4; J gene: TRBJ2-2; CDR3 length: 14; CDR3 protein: CASSVSGSTGELFF
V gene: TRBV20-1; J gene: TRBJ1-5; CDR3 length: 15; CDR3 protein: CSASISRASNQPQHF
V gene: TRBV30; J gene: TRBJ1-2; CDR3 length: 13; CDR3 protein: CAWSKQSVYGYTF
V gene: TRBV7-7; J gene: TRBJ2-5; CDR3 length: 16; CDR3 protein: CASRSLAGVPQETQYF
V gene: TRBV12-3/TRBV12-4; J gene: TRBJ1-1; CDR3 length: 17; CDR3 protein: CASSLEVGGQGGTEAFF
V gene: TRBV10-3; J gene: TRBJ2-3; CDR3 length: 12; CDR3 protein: CAITAGADTQYF
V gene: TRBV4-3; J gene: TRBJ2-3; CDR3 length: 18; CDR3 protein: CASSQDLVSGTSTDTQYF
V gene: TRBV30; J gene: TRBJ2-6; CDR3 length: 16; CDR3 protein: CAWYKQGGTGANVLTF
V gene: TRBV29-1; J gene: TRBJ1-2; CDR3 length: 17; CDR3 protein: CSVGSLPGQSTNYGYTF
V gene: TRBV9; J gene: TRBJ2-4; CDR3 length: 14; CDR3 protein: CASSGIQGGNIQYF
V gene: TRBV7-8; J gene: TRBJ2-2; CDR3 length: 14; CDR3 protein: CASSRNTRPGELFF
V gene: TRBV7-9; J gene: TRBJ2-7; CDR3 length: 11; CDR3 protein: CASSSTCEQYF
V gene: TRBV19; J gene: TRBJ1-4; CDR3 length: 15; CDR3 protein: CASSIGTSINEKLFF
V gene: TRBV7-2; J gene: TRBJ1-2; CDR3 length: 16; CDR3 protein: CASSLAGTGPNYGYTF
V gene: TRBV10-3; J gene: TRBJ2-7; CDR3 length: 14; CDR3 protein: CAISTGGSSYEQYF
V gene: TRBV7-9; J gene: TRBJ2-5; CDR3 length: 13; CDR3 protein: CASCGGGGETQYF
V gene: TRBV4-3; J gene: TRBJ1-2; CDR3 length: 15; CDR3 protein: CASSPDRGRTYGYTF
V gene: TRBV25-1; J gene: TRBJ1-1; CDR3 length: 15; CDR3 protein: CASSALSGVKTEAFF